This T cell receptor (beta chain) was found in a study of cytomegalovirus exposure and HLA in healthy donors. Whole-study context: Some 180 million T cells yielded roughly 120 million unique TCR beta sequences in earlier analysis. Study-wide results and caveats: Only CMV serostatus was available as immune exposure information. Owing to their indistinguishability, certain V segments, notably TRBV6-2 and TRBV6-3, were excluded.

Use of 60 Vbeta and 13 Jbeta primers characterized the PCR. In the original analysis: An analysis performed later counted 70 million to 90 million unique TCR beta chains (roughly 11 million of them shared). The repertoire was sequenced with immunoSEQ multiplex PCR; TCRdb's copy has only in-frame clones and lacks some. V and J calls and clone size are as listed in that table; D and trimming were resolved from the DNA. The sample lists approximately 150,000 clones, about 83% occurring once. Concerning this clone: Its antigen remains unidentified.

The germline V gene encodes CDR1 LNHDA and CDR2 SQIVND (reference sequence). This CDR3 spans 15 amino acids. V dropped 6 bases and J dropped 2 bases, with 16 bases sitting between them. Sequencing was done on a sample of PBMCs. This receptor was taken from a girl aged 5-17 years in good health and CMV-seropositive. The V gene is TRBV19, the J gene TRBJ1-1; a possible D gene is TRBD1 (6 bases). The CDR3 sequence: CASRGGAWGNTEAFF. DNA of the CDR3: TGTGCCAGTAGAGGGGGGGCCTGGGGAAACACTGAAGCTTTCTTT.